This TCR beta chain was sequenced for a study of patients and donors after allogeneic stem cell transplantation. This clonotype was seen repeatedly, ten times or more. TCRdb re-called the RT-PCR reads through MiXCR, storing one row per CDR3 protein. The sample lists 900,000 to 1,000,000 distinct CDR3 sequences, approximately 19% seen once, with under 6.5% in the top ten. Germline loops: CDR1 SQVTM, CDR2 ANQGSEA. The CDR3 runs 10 residues. The ends were cut back, 4 bases at V and 7 bases at J, with 6 bases in the middle. This chain joins TRBV29-1 and TRBJ2-3; no clear D gene. The TCR comes from a human donor who was either an allogeneic HSCT recipient or a stem cell or donor lymphocyte infusion donor (not recorded which). It is not recorded whose cells these are; they may come from a transplant donor. The sequenced sample was blood, either unsorted or a sorted T cell fraction (not recorded which). CDR3 region: CSVGPNTQYF. In nucleotides, the CDR3 is TGCAGCGTTGGGCCGAATACGCAGTATTTT.